This entry is about one T cell receptor beta chain. This specimen comes from a study of monozygotic twins with inflammatory bowel disease. Template switching incorporated UMIs with a 6-nucleotide sample barcode. TCRdb reworked the 5' RACE reads into one entry per CDR3 protein, no DNA. Its clone listing holds about 380,000 distinct CDR3 sequences. The germline CDR1 and CDR2 sequences are MNHEY and SVGEGT. The CDR3 runs to 18 residues. The sample comprised blood. The V and J genes are TRBV6-2 or TRBV6-3 and TRBJ2-4; TCRdb selects TRBD2, and the lack of DNA leaves this call unchecked. The sequence was obtained from a human donor with ulcerative colitis or Crohn's disease, or a healthy co-twin of an affected twin (not recorded which). CDR3 residues: CASRTLGGGLIAKNIQYF.